What follows are 29 T cell receptor beta chains derived from one specimen sequenced in a study of shared clonotypes between healthy human individuals. The repertoire was sequenced with immunoSEQ multiplex PCR; TCRdb's copy has only in-frame clones and lacks some. The data contain 2 million to 2.5 million clones, just under 95% of them seen just once; the ten biggest clones take up about 1.1%. It was CD45RO-negative cells, positively selected for CCR7, that made up naive CD8 cells, with terminally differentiated effector memory CD45RA+ cells excluded. The source material was naive CD8+ T cells sorted from blood. The source of these receptors is a man younger than 35 in good health.

The chain carries TRBV7-6 and TRBJ2-2; 9 positions agree with TRBD2. Trimming cost V 3 bases and J 6 bases; bases outside gene matches: 14. Germline assignment: CDR1 SGHVS and CDR2 FNYEAQ. The CDR3 length is 18 residues. CDR3 bases: TGTGCCAGCAGCTTTCGATGGGCGGGAGGGAGTCTTCCCGGGGAGCTGTTTTTT. Encoded protein: CASSFRWAGGSLPGELFF.

The chain links TRBV4-3 to TRBJ2-1; tentatively, D is TRBD2 (6 bases). V lost 0 bases and J 7 bases, leaving 13 bases between the germline ends. The CDR3 runs to 15 residues. CDR1 and CDR2 from the germline V gene are LGHNA and YSLEER. CDR3 coding DNA: TGCGCCAGCAGCCAAGACGGGGGTAATATGAATGAGCAGTTCTTC. It encodes CASSQDGGNMNEQFF.

The chain couples TRBV28 to TRBJ1-2; 7 bases align to TRBD1. Trimming at V came to 3 bases and at J to 3 bases, leaving 7 bases not matched to a gene. This CDR3 is built from 15 residues. Germline CDR1 is MDHEN and CDR2 is SYDVKM. CDR3 amino acids: CASSFFLTGDYGYTF. The DNA for the CDR3 is TGTGCCAGCAGTTTCTTCCTTACAGGGGACTATGGCTACACCTTC.

V usage is TRBV19 and J usage is TRBJ1-2; no firm D call. The germline V gene encodes CDR1 LNHDA and CDR2 SQIVND (reference sequence). This CDR3 region has 15 residues. V gave up 5 bases and J gave up 3 bases, with 16 bases separating them. The CDR3 is CASSSFRELDYGYTF. The CDR3 coding sequence is TGTGCCAGTAGTTCCTTTAGGGAGCTCGACTATGGCTACACCTTC.

CDR3 region: CASSSTGWNSPLHF. The CDR3 coding sequence is TGTGCCAGCAGTTCGACAGGGTGGAATTCACCCCTCCACTTT. The J gene is TRBJ1-6, the V gene TRBV27; 7 bases fit TRBD1. The CDR3 runs 14 residues. V shed 4 bases and J 7 bases; nucleotides not matched to a gene: 4. Germline CDR1 and CDR2: MNHEY and SMNVEV (reference sequence).

The chain couples TRBV10-1 to TRBJ2-3, with 10 positions matching TRBD2. V gave up 3 bases and J gave up 2 bases; unmatched junction bases: 2. The CDR3 consists of 15 residues. Germline V lookup: CDR1 WNHNN, CDR2 SYGVQD (reference sequence). The CDR3 is CASSDLAGATDTQYF. The CDR3 region has the DNA TGCGCCAGCAGTGACCTAGCGGGAGCCACAGATACGCAGTATTTT.

The chain joins TRBV7-9 to TRBJ2-1; D uncertain. The germline CDR1 and CDR2 sequences are SEHNR and FQNEAQ (reference sequence). With 5 bases removed from V and 7 bases from J, the gap between germline ends came to 21 bases. This CDR3 has 16 amino acids. The CDR3 sequence is CASSTPGPKRENEQFF. The CDR3 DNA is TGTGCCAGCAGCACCCCAGGACCAAAACGAGAGAATGAGCAGTTCTTC.

The chain combines TRBV7-9 with TRBJ1-4, with 9 nucleotides matching TRBD1. V gave up 5 bases and J gave up 9 bases; unmatched junction bases: 10. Germline assignment: CDR1 SEHNR and CDR2 FQNEAQ (reference sequence). The CDR3 has 15 amino acids. CDR3 loop: CASSPRGTGWQKLFF. The CDR3 DNA reads as TGTGCCAGCAGCCCCCGGGGGACAGGGTGGCAAAAACTGTTTTTT.

This chain connects TRBV9 to TRBJ1-1; D remains unclear. CDR1 and CDR2 (germline): SGDLS, YYNGEE. The CDR3 runs to 13 residues. V gave up 4 bases and J gave up 6 bases, with 13 bases separating them. CDR3 nucleotides: TGTGCCAGCAGCCCACTCGCGCAGCCTGAAGCTTTCTTT. Amino acid sequence: CASSPLAQPEAFF.

J is TRBJ1-1 and V is TRBV10-2, with D possibly being TRBD1 (5 bases). The CDR3 contains 14 residues. V was clipped by 2 bases and J by 6 bases, with 13 bases between them. The germline gives CDR1 WSHSY, CDR2 SAAADI. Here the CDR3 reads CASSERGELAEAFF. The CDR3 DNA follows: TGCGCCAGCAGTGAGCGGGGGGAATTGGCTGAAGCTTTCTTT.

CDR3 nucleotides: TGTGCCAGCAGCCTGAACGGGCCCCGCAATACGCAGTATTTT. Translated, it gives CASSLNGPRNTQYF. The chain has TRBV27 and TRBJ2-3; D is undetermined. Germline V CDR1 and CDR2: MNHEY, SMNVEV (reference sequence). This CDR3 comprises 14 residues. V was cut by 6 bases and J by 7 bases, with 17 bases left in between.

The rearrangement joins TRBV10-3 to TRBJ2-7, with 7 nucleotides matching TRBD1. The CDR3 is made up of 12 amino acids. Germline trimming cut 10 bases from V and 5 bases from J; bases unmatched to any gene: 8. CDR1 and CDR2 from the germline V gene are ENHRY and SYGVKD. The CDR3, as DNA: TGTGCCAGCGGATATACAGGGGACGAGCAGTACTTC. Translated, it gives CASGYTGDEQYF.

V usage is TRBV6-5 and J usage is TRBJ2-3; the D gene could be TRBD1 or TRBD2 (6 bases each). The CDR3 runs to 15 residues. CDR1 and CDR2 from the germline V gene are MNHEY and SVGAGI. V lost 6 bases and J 5 bases, leaving 18 bases between the germline ends. Here the CDR3 DNA reads TGTGCCAGCAGAATCTCTTGGGGGGCGGGAGATACGCAGTATTTT. The encoded protein is CASRISWGAGDTQYF.

V is TRBV6-6 and J is TRBJ2-2, with 8 bases fitting TRBD2. Germline CDR1 reads MNHNY; CDR2 reads SVGAGI (reference sequence). The junction had 8 bases not matched to a gene; V was cut back by 8 bases and J by 3 bases. The length of the CDR3 is 15 residues. Here the CDR3 DNA reads TGTGCCAGCGGCCCCGGGACTAGGGACACCGGGGAGCTGTTTTTT. Protein: CASGPGTRDTGELFF.

The chain is built from TRBV6-5 and TRBJ2-7; D gene uncertain. CDR3 length equals 16 residues. Deletions cut 0 bases from V and 1 base from J, with 13 bases between. Per the germline V gene, CDR1 is MNHEY and CDR2 is SVGAGI. This CDR3 is CASSYSRFAPSYEQYF. Here the CDR3 DNA reads TGTGCCAGCAGTTACTCGAGATTTGCACCATCCTACGAGCAGTACTTC.

The rearrangement uses TRBV10-3 and TRBJ2-1; 12 bases are a match to TRBD2. Germline trimming cut 5 bases from V and 8 bases from J; bases unmatched to any gene: 10. This CDR3 spans 16 amino acids. Germline V lookup: CDR1 ENHRY, CDR2 SYGVKD. The CDR3 here is CAISRLAGELSDEQFF. The CDR3, as DNA: TGTGCCATCAGTAGACTAGCGGGAGAGCTTTCGGATGAGCAGTTCTTC.

The rearrangement links TRBV7-9 to TRBJ1-2; the match to TRBD1 covers 7 bases. Per the germline V gene, CDR1 is SEHNR and CDR2 is FQNEAQ (reference sequence). V lost 0 bases, J lost 3 bases, and 4 bases stayed unmatched. The CDR3 has 15 amino acids. The CDR3, as DNA: TGTGCCAGCAGCTTAGCTACAGGGGCGGACTATGGCTACACCTTC. It specifies CASSLATGADYGYTF.

The rearrangement links TRBV27 to TRBJ1-6, with D possibly matching TRBD1 (5 bases). The germline V gene encodes CDR1 MNHEY and CDR2 SMNVEV (reference sequence). Trimming cost V 7 bases and J 3 bases, with 19 bases left between them. CDR3 size: 17 residues. The CDR3 sequence is CASTSVRGGGYNSPLHF. The CDR3, as DNA: TGTGCCAGCACCAGCGTAAGGGGAGGTGGCTATAATTCACCCCTCCACTTT.

This clone occurred a few times. The V gene is TRBV4-1, the J gene TRBJ2-2; possibly TRBD2 for D (6 bases). Germline loops: CDR1 MGHRA, CDR2 YSYEKL. V lost 0 bases and J 4 bases, leaving 9 bases between the germline ends. The CDR3 has 15 amino acids. CDR3 DNA sequence: TGCGCCAGCAGCCAAGATCAGGGAGGCACCGGGGAGCTGTTTTTT. As protein: CASSQDQGGTGELFF.

The chain is built from TRBV30 and TRBJ2-7; possibly TRBD1 or TRBD2 for D (5 bases each). The CDR3 loop spans 13 amino acids. Trimming left V 0 bases short and J 5 bases short, with 11 bases between. The germline gives CDR1 GTSNPN, CDR2 SVGIG (reference sequence). The CDR3 nucleotides read TGTGCCTGGAGTGTAGGTCGGGGCCACGAGCAGTACTTC. It encodes CAWSVGRGHEQYF.

J is TRBJ1-1 and V is TRBV7-9; D unclear. In germline, CDR1 is SEHNR, CDR2 FQNEAQ (reference sequence). The CDR3 has 15 amino acids. Trimming took 5 bases from V and 2 from J, leaving 15 bases between them. The CDR3 protein is CASSPPVGLNTEAFF. The CDR3 DNA reads TGTGCCAGCAGCCCCCCGGTAGGGTTAAACACTGAAGCTTTCTTT.

The chain joins TRBV27 to TRBJ2-5; 10 bases align to TRBD2. This CDR3 contains 14 residues. J gave up 4 bases and V 6 bases, and 5 bases lay outside the gene matches. Germline loops: CDR1 MNHEY, CDR2 SMNVEV (reference sequence). The CDR3 region is CASSPWTSGETQYF. CDR3 sequence (DNA): TGTGCCAGCAGCCCGTGGACTAGCGGAGAGACCCAGTACTTC.

Note on this clone: The same CDR3 is also encoded by other DNA sequences in this sample. V is TRBV13 and J is TRBJ2-1, with D uncertain. The CDR3 is 12 residues long. Germline values: CDR1 PRHDT, CDR2 FYEKMQ (reference sequence). Between the trimmed V and J ends, which lost 3 bases and 7 bases, there was a span of 7 bases. The chain's CDR3 is CASSFISNEQFF. Written as DNA, the CDR3 is TGTGCCAGCAGCTTCATTAGTAATGAGCAGTTCTTC.

CDR3 sequence: CASSQSVTYEQYF. CDR3 DNA: TGTGCCAGCAGCCAGTCAGTTACCTACGAGCAGTACTTC. This rearrangement joins TRBV4-2 to TRBJ2-7; D not resolved. V lost 3 bases and J lost 2, with 8 bases in between. Germline V gene lookup returns CDR1 LGHNA and CDR2 YNFKEQ. The CDR3 contains 13 residues.

This sequence joins TRBV28 and TRBJ2-7, with 10 bases lining up with TRBD2. The CDR3 sequence is 14 residues long. The germline gives CDR1 MDHEN, CDR2 SYDVKM. The V and J ends lost 8 bases and 2 bases, in that order; junction bases with no gene match: 6. The CDR3, as DNA: TGTGCCAGCGCCTGGCTAGCGGGAGCCTACGAGCAGTACTTC. It encodes CASAWLAGAYEQYF.

This chain joins TRBV5-6 and TRBJ2-1; 7 nucleotides match TRBD2. Germline V gene lookup returns CDR1 SGHDT and CDR2 YYEEEE. The J segment lost 1 base and the V segment lost 4 bases, leaving 8 bases of the junction unmatched. This CDR3 is built from 16 residues. The CDR3 loop reads CASSRTSPFSYNEQFF. The CDR3 nucleotides read TGTGCCAGCAGCCGGACTAGTCCATTTTCCTACAATGAGCAGTTCTTC.

This clone was observed a single time. The rearrangement joins TRBV6-5 to TRBJ1-2; no definite D call. With 0 bases removed from V and 4 bases from J, the gap between germline ends came to 12 bases. The CDR3 is 15 amino acids. Germline V gene lookup returns CDR1 MNHEY and CDR2 SVGAGI. The CDR3 sequence: CASSYSKGGFYGYTF. The CDR3 nucleotides are TGTGCCAGCAGTTACTCGAAGGGCGGCTTCTATGGCTACACCTTC.

V usage is TRBV5-4 and J usage is TRBJ2-7, with D perhaps matching TRBD1 (6 bases). This CDR3 has 14 amino acids. Germline lookup yields CDR1 SGHNT and CDR2 YYREEE (reference sequence). Trimming pared 1 base from V and 3 bases from J, leaving 11 bases between. The CDR3 bases are TGTGCCAGCAGCTTGACAGGGTCTCTCTACGAGCAGTACTTC. This codes for CASSLTGSLYEQYF.

The genes are TRBV29-1 and TRBJ2-7; 7 bases line up with TRBD1. Per the germline V gene, CDR1 is SQVTM and CDR2 is ANQGSEA. V trimming: 7 bases; J trimming: 1 base; junction bases outside the gene matches: 4. The CDR3 consists of 12 residues. Here the CDR3 reads CSAMTGSYEQYF. The CDR3 nucleotides read TGCAGCGCGATGACAGGGTCCTACGAGCAGTACTTC.